Below, 23 T cell receptor beta chains from the same sample are listed, as sequenced in a study of blood T cell repertoires in COVID-19. Assay: immunoSEQ multiplex PCR; the TCRdb copy retains only in-frame clones and omits some. The sample consists of some 270,000 clones, approximately 86% of them appearing once. Sequencing was carried out using peripheral blood. Receptors originate from a woman aged 60-75 years who had recovered from COVID-19.

This chain links TRBV9 with TRBJ2-3, with a possible D match to TRBD2 (8 bases). There are 16 residues in the CDR3. V lost 3 bases and J lost 6, with 20 bases in between. Germline values: CDR1 SGDLS, CDR2 YYNGEE. The CDR3, as DNA: TGTGCCAGCAGCGCCCGGCTAAGCGGGGGACAGGATACGCAGTATTTT. Protein sequence: CASSARLSGGQDTQYF.

The rearrangement joins TRBV27 to TRBJ1-2, with D perhaps matching TRBD1 (6 bases). CDR1 is MNHEY, CDR2 SMNVEV, per germline (reference sequence). The CDR3 spans 15 residues. Trimming removed 4 bases at V and 6 bases at J, with 18 bases between. The CDR3 DNA reads as TGTGCCAGCAGTTACGCACCGACTGGGGGCCATGGCTACACCTTC. As protein: CASSYAPTGGHGYTF.

As for this clone: A read error may produce the germline difference seen at one junction end. The chain joins TRBV7-7 to TRBJ2-2; 7 bases map to TRBD1. This CDR3 has 14 amino acids. The germline V gene encodes CDR1 SSHAT and CDR2 FNYEAQ (reference sequence). CDR3 amino acids: CASSPGTVTGELFF. As DNA, the CDR3 is TGTGCTAGCAGCCCCGGGACAGTAACGGGGGAGCTGTTTTTT.

V gene TRBV2 combines with J gene TRBJ1-2; 7 bases are a match to TRBD1. V lost 0 bases, J lost 5 bases, and 0 bases stayed unmatched. Germline-derived CDR1 and CDR2 are SNHLY and FYNNEI. The CDR3 contains 13 residues. This CDR3 reads CASSEATGYGYTF. The CDR3 region has the DNA TGTGCCAGCAGTGAAGCGACAGGGTATGGCTACACCTTC.

The chain employs TRBV7-9 and TRBJ1-5; 7 bases line up with TRBD1. CDR3 length equals 15 residues. The germline V gene has CDR1 SEHNR and CDR2 FQNEAQ (reference sequence). With V trimmed by 5 bases and J by 0 bases, 4 bases remained unmatched. CDR3 protein: CASSAGQISNQPQHF. The CDR3 nucleotides read TGTGCCAGCAGCGCGGGACAGATTAGCAATCAGCCCCAGCATTTT.

This rearrangement joins TRBV19 to TRBJ1-6; 9 nucleotides agree with TRBD1. CDR1 is LNHDA and CDR2 is SQIVND in the germline V gene (reference sequence). This CDR3 is built from 15 residues. J lost 10 bases, V lost 8 bases, and 12 bases had no gene match. In DNA form, the CDR3 reads TGTGCCAGTGGCTTGACAGGGGGATTTGAATCACCCCTCCACTTT. It encodes CASGLTGGFESPLHF.

This chain uses TRBV6-2 or TRBV6-3 with TRBJ2-4; D not certain. Per germline, CDR1 MNHEY and CDR2 SVGEGT. The V end was cut by 4 bases, the J end by 10 bases, with 11 bases between. The CDR3 consists of 12 residues. The CDR3 DNA is TGTGCCAGCAGTTCTGAGAGAGAAATTCAGTACTTC. Encoded protein: CASSSEREIQYF.

J is TRBJ2-7 and V is TRBV6-1; 10 nucleotides align to TRBD1. The germline CDR1 and CDR2 sequences are MNHNS and SASEGT. Trimming cost V 3 bases and J 1 base; bases outside gene matches: 3. CDR3 length: 15 amino acids. The CDR3 spells CASSEGGQGSYEQYF. CDR3 DNA sequence: TGTGCCAGCAGTGAGGGGGGACAGGGGTCCTACGAGCAGTACTTC.

This clone appeared a single time. This chain links TRBV5-1 with TRBJ1-1; 9 bases line up with TRBD1. Per germline, CDR1 SGHRS and CDR2 YFSETQ. The CDR3 is 16 amino acids. V lost 4 bases and J lost 0; bases outside the gene matches: 7. In nucleotides, the CDR3 is TGCGCCAGCAGCCGTTTAGGACAGGGGATGAACACTGAAGCTTTCTTT. The encoded protein is CASSRLGQGMNTEAFF.

J is TRBJ2-1 and V is TRBV14; possibly TRBD2 for D (5 bases). CDR3 length: 20 amino acids. V was pared by 1 base and J by 9 bases, with 31 bases between. The germline V gene has CDR1 SGHDN and CDR2 FVKESK. CDR3 in DNA: TGTGCCAGCAGCCAAGCAGCCGGGGATTTCGGGCCCTACCCCGAGACTGAGCAGTTCTTC. It is translated as CASSQAAGDFGPYPETEQFF.

J is TRBJ2-3 and V is TRBV9; possible D gene TRBD2, 6 bases. The CDR3 is 14 residues long. Trimming took off 3 bases at V and 6 bases at J, with 14 bases between the two ends. Germline V CDR1 and CDR2: SGDLS, YYNGEE. CDR3: CASSGGGLMDTQYF. The CDR3 coding sequence is TGTGCCAGCAGCGGGGGAGGATTGATGGATACGCAGTATTTT.

The rearrangement joins TRBV19 to TRBJ2-7; 9 bases fit TRBD1. This CDR3 is 14 amino acids long. The ends lost 5 bases at V and 3 bases at J; junction bases unmatched: 5. CDR1 is LNHDA and CDR2 is SQIVND in the germline V gene (reference sequence). The CDR3 sequence is CASSEDRGFYEQYF. The CDR3 bases are TGTGCCAGTAGTGAGGACAGGGGTTTCTACGAGCAGTACTTC.

The chain joins TRBV19 to TRBJ2-7, with D possibly TRBD1 on 6 matching bases. The V and J ends lost 6 bases and 5 bases respectively, with 17 bases between them. Looked up from germline, CDR1 is LNHDA and CDR2 is SQIVND (reference sequence). The CDR3 runs to 14 residues. This CDR3 is CASRLGAGAHEQYF. CDR3 coding DNA: TGTGCCAGTAGGCTAGGGGCAGGGGCCCACGAGCAGTACTTC.

The gene calls are TRBV11-2 and TRBJ2-2; tentatively, D is TRBD2 (6 bases). Germline lookup yields CDR1 SGHAT and CDR2 FQNNGV. The CDR3 totals 16 residues. V lost 8 bases and J 0 bases, leaving 16 bases between the germline ends. In nucleotides, the CDR3 is TGTGCCAGCTCCCGGATCTCGGGGGCGAACACCGGGGAGCTGTTTTTT. Translated, it gives CASSRISGANTGELFF.

This clone has a single count. The chain has TRBV7-9 and TRBJ2-1; 8 bases are a match to TRBD1. The junction had 10 bases not matched to a gene; V was cut back by 5 bases and J by 7 bases. The CDR3 consists of 15 residues. Germline CDR1 SEHNR, CDR2 FQNEAQ (reference sequence). The CDR3 region has the DNA TGTGCCAGCAGCCAACCGGGACAGGCTCGAAATGAGCAGTTCTTC. This encodes CASSQPGQARNEQFF.

The chain is built from TRBV15 and TRBJ2-7; 7 bases are shared with TRBD1. CDR1 and CDR2 from the germline V gene are LNHNV and YYDKDF (reference sequence). The CDR3 length is 16 residues. V was clipped by 5 bases and J by 2 bases; unmatched bases: 12. This CDR3 reads CATSGRRQGATYEQYF. CDR3 bases: TGTGCCACCAGCGGCCGAAGACAGGGTGCGACCTACGAGCAGTACTTC.

V is TRBV4-1 and J is TRBJ1-6; D unresolved. Germline CDR1 reads MGHRA; CDR2 reads YSYEKL. CDR3 length: 13 residues. Deletions cut 3 bases from V and 7 bases from J, with 7 bases between. The CDR3: CASSHLLNSPLHF. The CDR3 DNA sequence: TGCGCCAGCAGCCATCTTCTCAATTCACCCCTCCACTTT.

V usage is TRBV6-2 or TRBV6-3 and J usage is TRBJ1-1; no clear D gene. The V gene lost 4 bases and the J gene lost 1 base, with 16 bases spanning the gap. There are 16 residues in the CDR3. CDR1 and CDR2 (germline): MNHEY, SVGEGT. The CDR3 region has the DNA TGTGCCAGCAGTTTCTCTTATATTTATCCGAACACTGAAGCTTTCTTT. Translated: CASSFSYIYPNTEAFF.

V and J are TRBV28 and TRBJ1-2, with a tentative D call TRBD1 (5 bases). There are 15 residues in the CDR3. Germline V lookup: CDR1 MDHEN, CDR2 SYDVKM. Trimming shortened V by 3 bases and J by 7 bases, and 18 bases separated the two germline ends. CDR3 nucleotides: TGTGCCAGCAGTTTCCTCGGGGGGACCGGCGGTGGCTACACCTTC. Encoded protein: CASSFLGGTGGGYTF.

The chain has TRBV11-2 and TRBJ1-5; D is undetermined. With 0 bases removed from V and 9 bases from J, the gap between germline ends came to 9 bases. The CDR3 runs 13 residues. CDR1 and CDR2 from the germline V gene are SGHAT and FQNNGV. CDR3 in DNA: TGTGCCAGCAGCTTAGATACGGGGTTGCCCCAGCATTTT. Protein product: CASSLDTGLPQHF.

This clone was detected only once. The V call is TRBV4-1, the J call TRBJ2-5; TRBD2 agrees at 9 bases. Germline CDR1 and CDR2: MGHRA and YSYEKL. Unmatched junction bases numbered 6, after V lost 0 bases and J lost 7 bases. The CDR3 spans 15 residues. CDR3 nucleotide sequence: TGCGCCAGCAGCCAAGAGGGGACTAGCTCAGGGACCCAGTACTTC. Translated, it gives CASSQEGTSSGTQYF.

This chain links TRBV24-1 with TRBJ1-3; D gene uncertain. V was cut by 3 bases and J by 0 bases, with 11 bases left in between. CDR3 length: 16 amino acids. CDR1 is KGHDR and CDR2 is SFDVKD in the germline V gene. The CDR3 DNA follows: TGTGCCACCAGTGATCCCGCAGGAAGCTCTGGAAACACCATATATTTT. This codes for CATSDPAGSSGNTIYF.

This chain uses TRBV19 with TRBJ1-6, with TRBD1 identical over 9 bases. Trimming at V came to 7 bases and at J to 7 bases, leaving 8 bases not matched to a gene. Per the germline V gene, CDR1 is LNHDA and CDR2 is SQIVND (reference sequence). The CDR3 is made up of 15 amino acids. DNA of the CDR3: TGTGCCAGTAACTCGGACAGGGGACTCAATTCACCCCTCCACTTT. The encoded protein is CASNSDRGLNSPLHF.